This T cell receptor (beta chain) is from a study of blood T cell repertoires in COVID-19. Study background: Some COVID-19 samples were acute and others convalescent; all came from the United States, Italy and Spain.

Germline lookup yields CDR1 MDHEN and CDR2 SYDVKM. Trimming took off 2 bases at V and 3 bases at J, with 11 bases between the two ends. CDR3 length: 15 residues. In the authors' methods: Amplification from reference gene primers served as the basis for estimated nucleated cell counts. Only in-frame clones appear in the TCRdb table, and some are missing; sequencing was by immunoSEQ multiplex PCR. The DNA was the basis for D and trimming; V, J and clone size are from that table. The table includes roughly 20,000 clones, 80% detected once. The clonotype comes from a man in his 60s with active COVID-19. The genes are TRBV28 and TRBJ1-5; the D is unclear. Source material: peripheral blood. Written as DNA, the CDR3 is TGTGCCAGCAGTTTAGTCCTAGACCCCAATCAGCCCCAGCATTTT. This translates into CASSLVLDPNQPQHF. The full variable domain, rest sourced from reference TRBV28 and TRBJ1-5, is DVKVTQSSRYLVKRTGEKVFLECVQDMDHENMFWYRQDPGLGLRLIYFSYDVKMKEKGDIPEGYSVSREKKERFSLILESASTNQTSMYLCASSLVLDPNQPQHFGDGTRLSIL.